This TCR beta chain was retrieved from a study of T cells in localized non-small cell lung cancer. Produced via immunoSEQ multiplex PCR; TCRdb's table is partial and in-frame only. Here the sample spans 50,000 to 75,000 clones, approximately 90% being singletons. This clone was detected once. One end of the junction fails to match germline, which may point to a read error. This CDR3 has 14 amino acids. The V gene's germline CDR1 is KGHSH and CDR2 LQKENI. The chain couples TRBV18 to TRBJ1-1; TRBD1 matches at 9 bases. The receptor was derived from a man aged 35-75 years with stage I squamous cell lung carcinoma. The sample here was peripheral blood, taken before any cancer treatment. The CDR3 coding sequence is TGTGCCAGCTCCCCACAGGGGGCGCAAACTGAAGCTTTCTTT. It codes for CASSPQGAQTEAFF.